The 8 T cell receptor beta chains presented below share a single source sample, sequenced in a study of human T cells and chemical hapten exposure. In TCRdb, the RACE reads were re-called with MiXCR into one record per CDR3 protein. The sample contains about 130,000 distinct CDR3 sequences, approximately 9.5% of which appear only once. Time point in this sample: healthy volunteer bleed at 2 weeks. It was unfractionated whole blood from which total RNA was extracted. The sequencing input was whole blood. Source of these receptors: a male donor in good health. Some clones in this sample may be carry-over from other donors' samples.

The V and J genes are TRBV9 and TRBJ2-1; D might be TRBD1 (5 bases). Between the trimmed V and J ends, which lost 0 bases and 1 base, there was a span of 8 bases. The germline V gene has CDR1 SGDLS and CDR2 YYNGEE. The CDR3 length is 15 residues. In DNA, the CDR3 is TGTGCCAGCAGCGTAGGAGACAGTTCCTACAATGAGCAGTTCTTC. Translated, it gives CASSVGDSSYNEQFF.

This clonotype was detected many times. This chain links TRBV20-1 with TRBJ1-1, with 8 bases matching TRBD1. Per the germline V gene, CDR1 is DFQATT and CDR2 is SNEGSKA (reference sequence). CDR3 length: 15 residues. V lost 5 bases to trimming and J lost 1 base; unmatched junction nucleotides: 9. Here the CDR3 reads CSALDRGKRNTEAFF. CDR3 nucleotides: TGCAGTGCTTTAGACAGGGGAAAACGGAACACTGAAGCTTTCTTT.

The J gene is TRBJ1-1, the V gene TRBV5-1, with D uncertain. Germline V gene data show CDR1 as SGHRS and CDR2 as YFSETQ. V gave up 4 bases and J gave up 5 bases, with 15 bases separating them. CDR3 length: 14 amino acids. The CDR3 DNA reads as TGCGCCAGCAGCGAGGCCGGGCAGAGGACTGAAGCTTTCTTT. Protein sequence: CASSEAGQRTEAFF.

Points on this clonotype: A much larger clone is a single base away; this may be a read error. This chain uses TRBV9 with TRBJ2-1; 10 bases fit TRBD2. V gave up 6 bases and J gave up 10 bases; unmatched junction bases: 10. Germline V lookup: CDR1 SGDLS, CDR2 YYNGEE. The CDR3 length is 14 residues. The chain's CDR3 is CASNESGGADEQFF. The CDR3 DNA reads as TGTGCCAGCAACGAAAGCGGGGGGGCTGACGAGCAGTTCTTC.

This clonotype came up a few times. This sequence joins TRBV25-1 and TRBJ2-5; no clear D gene. V was shortened by 4 bases and J by 5 bases, with 11 bases between the two germline ends. This CDR3 is built from 13 residues. Germline V gene sequence: CDR1 MGHDK, CDR2 SYGVNS. The CDR3 here is CASSGSPSETQYF. Written as DNA, the CDR3 is TGTGCCAGCAGTGGGTCCCCGTCGGAGACCCAGTACTTC. The complete variable domain, with remaining parts taken from reference TRBV25-1 and TRBJ2-5, reads EADIYQTPRYLVIGTGKKITLECSQTMGHDKMYWYQQDPGMELHLIHYSYGVNSTEKGDLSSESTVSRIRTEHFPLTLESARPSHTSQYLCASSGSPSETQYFGPGTRLLVL.

This clonotype was seen only a few times. The chain links TRBV5-1 to TRBJ2-7, with a weak D call TRBD1 (5 bases). The V end was cut by 4 bases, the J end by 13 bases, with 27 bases between. From germline, CDR1 is SGHRS and CDR2 YFSETQ. The CDR3 covers 15 residues. The CDR3 region is CASSPKAREGISAYF. The DNA of the CDR3 is TGCGCCAGCAGCCCAAAGGCCAGGGAAGGGATATCGGCCTACTTC.

This clonotype was recorded many times. The gene calls are TRBV20-1 and TRBJ1-1, with 10 bases matching TRBD1. The germline V gene has CDR1 DFQATT and CDR2 SNEGSKA (reference sequence). CDR3 size: 13 residues. The trim removed 0 bases at V and 11 bases at J, leaving 6 bases unmatched. CDR3: CSAREVGTGAAFF. CDR3 nucleotides: TGCAGTGCTAGAGAGGTAGGGACAGGGGCGGCTTTCTTT.

The chain is built from TRBV27 and TRBJ2-7; D call uncertain. CDR3 length: 15 amino acids. Trimming cost V 2 bases and J 5 bases, with 16 bases left between them. CDR1 is MNHEY and CDR2 is SMNVEV in the germline V gene (reference sequence). The CDR3: CASSLARTLRDEQYF. As DNA, the CDR3 is TGTGCCAGCAGTTTAGCCCGGACCCTTCGTGACGAGCAGTACTTC.